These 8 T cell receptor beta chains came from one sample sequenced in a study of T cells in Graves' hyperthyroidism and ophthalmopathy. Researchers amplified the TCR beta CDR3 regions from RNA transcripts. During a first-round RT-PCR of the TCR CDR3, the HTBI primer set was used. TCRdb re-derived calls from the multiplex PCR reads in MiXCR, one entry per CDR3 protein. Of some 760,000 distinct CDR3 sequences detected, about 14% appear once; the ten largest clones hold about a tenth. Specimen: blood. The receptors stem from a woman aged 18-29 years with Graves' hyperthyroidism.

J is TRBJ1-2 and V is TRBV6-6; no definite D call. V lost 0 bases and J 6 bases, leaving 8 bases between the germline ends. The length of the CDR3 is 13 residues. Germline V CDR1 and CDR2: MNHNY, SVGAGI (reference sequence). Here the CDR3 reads CASSYSPYDGYTF. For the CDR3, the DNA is TGTGCCAGCAGTTACTCGCCCTATGATGGCTACACCTTC.

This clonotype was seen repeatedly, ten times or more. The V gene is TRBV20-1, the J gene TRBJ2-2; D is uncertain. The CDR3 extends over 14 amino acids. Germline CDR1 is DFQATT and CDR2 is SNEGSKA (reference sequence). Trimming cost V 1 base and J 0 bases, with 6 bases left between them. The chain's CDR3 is CSARGATNTGELFF. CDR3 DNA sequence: TGCAGTGCTAGAGGAGCGACGAACACCGGGGAGCTGTTTTTT.

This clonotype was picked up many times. CDR3 nucleotide sequence: TGTGCCAGCAGGGCTGGACAGTCCTACGAGCAGTACTTC. Protein: CASRAGQSYEQYF. The chain carries TRBV12-3 or TRBV12-4 and TRBJ2-7, with D maybe TRBD1 (6 bases). V was shortened by 6 bases and J by 1 base, with 10 bases between the two germline ends. This CDR3 has 13 amino acids.

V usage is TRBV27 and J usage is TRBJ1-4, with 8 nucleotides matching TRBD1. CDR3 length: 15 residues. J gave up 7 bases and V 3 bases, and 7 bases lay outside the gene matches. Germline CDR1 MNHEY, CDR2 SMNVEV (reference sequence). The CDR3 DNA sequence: TGTGCCAGCAGTTTCTCCGACAGGGGAGCTGAAAAACTGTTTTTT. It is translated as CASSFSDRGAEKLFF.

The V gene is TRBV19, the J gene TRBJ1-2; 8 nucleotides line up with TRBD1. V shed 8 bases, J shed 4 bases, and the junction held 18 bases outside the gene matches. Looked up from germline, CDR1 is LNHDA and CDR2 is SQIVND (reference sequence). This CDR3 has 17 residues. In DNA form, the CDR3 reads TGTGCCAGTTGCGGCACTATGGACAGGGAGGTCCTCTATGGCTACACCTTC. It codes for CASCGTMDREVLYGYTF.

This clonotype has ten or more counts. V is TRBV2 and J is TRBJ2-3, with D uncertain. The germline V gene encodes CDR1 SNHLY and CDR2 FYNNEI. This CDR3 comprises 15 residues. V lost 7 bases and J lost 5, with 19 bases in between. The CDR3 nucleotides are TGTGCCAGCACCCCCTATTCAGGATCGGGAGATACGCAGTATTTT. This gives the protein CASTPYSGSGDTQYF. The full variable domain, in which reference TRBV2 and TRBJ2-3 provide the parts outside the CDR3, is EPEVTQTPSHQVTQMGQEVILRCVPISNHLYFYWYRQILGQKVEFLVSFYNNEISEKSEIFDDQFSVERPDGSNFTLKIRSTKLEDSAMYFCASTPYSGSGDTQYFGPGTRLTVL.

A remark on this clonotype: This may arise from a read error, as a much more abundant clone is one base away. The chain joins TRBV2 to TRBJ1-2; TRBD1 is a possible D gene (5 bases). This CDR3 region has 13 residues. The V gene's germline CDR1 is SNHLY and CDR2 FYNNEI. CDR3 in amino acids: CASSGMGTYGHTF. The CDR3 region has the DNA TGTGCCAGCAGTGGAATGGGGACCTATGGCCACACCTTC.

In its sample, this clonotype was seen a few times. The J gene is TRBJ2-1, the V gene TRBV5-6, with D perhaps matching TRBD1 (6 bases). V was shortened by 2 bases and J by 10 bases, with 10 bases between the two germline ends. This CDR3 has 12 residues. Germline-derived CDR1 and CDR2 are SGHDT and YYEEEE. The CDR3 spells CASSFTGKEQFF. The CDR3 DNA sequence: TGTGCCAGCAGCTTTACAGGGAAGGAGCAGTTCTTC.